A selection of T cell receptor beta chains follows, all from one sample in a study of blood T cells in healthy people across ages. TCRdb recomputed calls from the 5' RACE reads with MiXCR, one row per CDR3 protein. The top ten clones hold roughly 14% of a sample with 650,000 to 700,000 distinct CDR3 sequences, approximately 31% of them seen once. Sequences were obtained from blood. The receptor source for this set is a woman older than 75 in good health. Both conserved end residues are part of each CDR3. D genes are given only for firm matches. For some rows the clone size is stated as once, few or many, or as a class when expanded; others skip it.

TRBJ2-5,NA,TRBV7-9,15,NA,TGCGCCAGCAGCTTGGGGAGAGGCTTTGAGGAGACCCAGTACTTC,CASSLGRGFEETQYF
TRBJ1-5,NA,TRBV7-9,15,many,TGTGCCAGCAGCTTACTTGGGGGGGGCCGAGAGCCCCAGCATTTT,CASSLLGGGREPQHF
TRBJ2-5,NA,TRBV18,14,many,TGTGCCAGCTCAGGAGGAGGATCTGGAGAGACCCAGTACTTC,CASSGGGSGETQYF
TRBJ2-1,TRBD2,TRBV7-2,15,many,TGTGCCAGCAGCTTAGGGACTAGCACTGGCAATGAGCAGTTCTTC,CASSLGTSTGNEQFF
TRBJ1-2,NA,TRBV24-1,16,few,TGTGCCACCAGTGTTGCCTCTGCGGGGTTCGGCTATGGCTACACCTTC,CATSVASAGFGYGYTF
TRBJ2-3,TRBD1,TRBV29-1,12,many,TGCAGCGTTGAGACAGGGCCAGATACGCAGTATTTT,CSVETGPDTQYF
TRBJ1-5,TRBD1,TRBV30,16,few,TGTGCCTGGAGTGAGGGGGCCGGGGGGAGCAATCAGCCCCAGCATTTT,CAWSEGAGGSNQPQHF
TRBJ2-3,NA,TRBV20-1,14,NA,TGCAGTGCTAGGGGGGCCATCTCCACAGATACGCAGTATTTT,CSARGAISTDTQYF
TRBJ2-3,NA,TRBV7-2,14,many,TGTGCCAGCAGCTTAGAATGGGACTCATTTACGCAGTATTTT,CASSLEWDSFTQYF
TRBJ2-7,NA,TRBV5-1,14,many,TGTGCCAGCAGCTTCGGGGGGCGATCCTACGAGCAGTACTTC,CASSFGGRSYEQYF
TRBJ2-4,NA,TRBV7-8,14,NA,TGTGCCAGCTCCCCCGTTGTGGGCAAAAACATTCAGTACTTC,CASSPVVGKNIQYF
TRBJ1-1,TRBD1,TRBV20-1,18,NA,TGCAGTGCTAGGGGTGACAGGGAGAAAAGGTTCCGTGGGACTGAAGCTTTCTTT,CSARGDREKRFRGTEAFF
TRBJ2-7,NA,TRBV12-3/TRBV12-4,14,NA,TGTGCCAGCAGTTTGGACCTCAGAGACTACGAGCAGTACTTC,CASSLDLRDYEQYF
TRBJ1-1,TRBD1,TRBV29-1,13,NA,TGCAGCGTAGCAGGGGGAATAAACACTGAAGCTTTCTTT,CSVAGGINTEAFF
TRBJ1-6,NA,TRBV20-1,16,NA,TGCAGTGCTAGAGACCAGGGAAGCTCCTATAATTCACCCCTCCACTTT,CSARDQGSSYNSPLHF
TRBJ2-7,NA,TRBV2,18,many,TGTGCCAGCAGGGTCATCCGGGACACCCAACAGCCGAGGAACCAGCAGTACTTC,CASRVIRDTQQPRNQQYF
TRBJ2-7,NA,TRBV7-9,13,NA,TGTGCCAGCAGCTTAGCGCCTGGGATCGAGCAGTACTTC,CASSLAPGIEQYF
TRBJ2-5,NA,TRBV6-1,15,many,TGTGCCAGCAGTGAAGCCTTCGGCAGGGCCGAGACCCAGTACTTC,CASSEAFGRAETQYF
TRBJ2-3,NA,TRBV3-1,14,many,TGTGCCAGCAGCCAAGATTTGGTCACAGATACGCAGTATTTT,CASSQDLVTDTQYF
TRBJ2-1,TRBD1,TRBV7-2,16,many,TGTGCCAGCAGCTCTTTACCGGGACAGGGGAGGAATGAGCAGTTCTTC,CASSSLPGQGRNEQFF
TRBJ1-2,NA,TRBV7-2,15,many,TGTGCCAGCAGCTTGTACCCCGGGATAGCCGATGGCTACACCTTC,CASSLYPGIADGYTF
TRBJ1-2,NA,TRBV5-1,15,many,TGCGCCAGCAGTTCCCGTTGGGGAGCTAACTATGGCTACACCTTC,CASSSRWGANYGYTF
TRBJ1-2,TRBD1,TRBV5-6,15,many,TGTGCCAGCAGCTTGGTACAGGGGCCGATAAGGGGCTACACCTTC,CASSLVQGPIRGYTF
TRBJ2-1,NA,TRBV12-3/TRBV12-4,15,many,TGTGCCAGCACCGGGAGGCAGGGGGCCGACAATGAGCAGTTCTTC,CASTGRQGADNEQFF
TRBJ1-1,NA,TRBV6-1,13,few,TGTGCCAGCAGATTACAGGGTGGGACTGAAGCTTTCTTT,CASRLQGGTEAFF
TRBJ2-3,TRBD1,TRBV7-9,17,once,TGTGCCAGCAGCTATTATAGACAGGGGGCTGGCAATCAGCCCCAGTATTTT,CASSYYRQGAGNQPQYF
TRBJ1-1,NA,TRBV20-1,14,many,TGCAGTGCTAGAGACTACAGGGCGAACACTGAAGCTTTCTTT,CSARDYRANTEAFF
TRBJ2-1,NA,TRBV20-1,15,many,TGCAGTGCTAGACTTCTCGGACAGTCCTACAATGAGCAGTTCTTC,CSARLLGQSYNEQFF
TRBJ1-2,NA,TRBV20-1,16,many,TGCAGTGCTAGAGGGGCTTCGGCAGGGCCTAACTATGGCTACACCTTC,CSARGASAGPNYGYTF
TRBJ2-1,TRBD1,TRBV4-1,15,NA,TGCGCCAGCAATATAGACAGGGGATCTTACAATGAGCAGTTCTTC,CASNIDRGSYNEQFF
TRBJ2-2,TRBD1,TRBV7-9,16,NA,TGTGCCAGCAGCATGGGACAGGGGCTGGACACCGGGGAGCTGTGTTTT,CASSMGQGLDTGELCF
TRBJ2-7,TRBD1,TRBV7-6,15,NA,TGTGCCAGCAGCTTAGACGACAGGGGATACTACGAGCAGTACTTC,CASSLDDRGYYEQYF
TRBJ2-4,NA,TRBV29-1,12,few,TGCAGCGTTGATCAGGGTGGGGACATTCAGTACTTC,CSVDQGGDIQYF
TRBJ1-2,NA,TRBV12-3/TRBV12-4,13,NA,TGTGCCAGCAGCCGCGCCAGGAACTATGGCTACACCTTC,CASSRARNYGYTF
TRBJ1-5,NA,TRBV20-1,17,many,TGCAGTGCTAGAGAGGAGAGGGGGGGCTTTAGCAATCAGCCCCAGCATTTT,CSAREERGGFSNQPQHF
TRBJ2-2,NA,TRBV9,13,NA,TGTGCCAGCAGCGGAGGGGGTCCCGGGGAGCTGTTTTTT,CASSGGGPGELFF
TRBJ2-1,NA,TRBV20-1,18,NA,TGCAGTGCTAGAGATTTATCGGGTGAGTCCGGAACGTACAATGAGCAGTTCTTC,CSARDLSGESGTYNEQFF
TRBJ2-7,NA,TRBV20-1,13,many,TGCAGTGCTGGGGACAAAAGCTCCTACGAGCAGTACTTC,CSAGDKSSYEQYF
TRBJ2-7,NA,TRBV4-3,16,NA,TGCGCCAGCAGCCAAGATATCGGAGCTGGGTCCTACGAGCAGTACTTC,CASSQDIGAGSYEQYF
TRBJ2-1,TRBD2,TRBV20-1,19,NA,TGCAGTGCTAGAGTCCCGTGGAGCGGGGGCCAGAGCTCCTACAATGAGCAGTTCTTC,CSARVPWSGGQSSYNEQFF